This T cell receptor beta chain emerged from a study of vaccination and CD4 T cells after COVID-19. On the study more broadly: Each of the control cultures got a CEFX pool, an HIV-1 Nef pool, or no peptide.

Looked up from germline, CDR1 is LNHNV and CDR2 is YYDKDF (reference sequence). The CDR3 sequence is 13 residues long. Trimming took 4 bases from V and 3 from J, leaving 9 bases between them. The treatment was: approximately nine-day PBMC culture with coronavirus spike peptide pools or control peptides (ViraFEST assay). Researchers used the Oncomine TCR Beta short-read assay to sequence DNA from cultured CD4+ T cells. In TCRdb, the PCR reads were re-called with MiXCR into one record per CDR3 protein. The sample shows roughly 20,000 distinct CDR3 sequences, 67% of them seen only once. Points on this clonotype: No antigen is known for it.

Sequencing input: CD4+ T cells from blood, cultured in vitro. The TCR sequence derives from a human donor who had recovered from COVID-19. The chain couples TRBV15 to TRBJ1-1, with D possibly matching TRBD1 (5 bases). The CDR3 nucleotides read TGTGCCACCAGCACCAGGGTGGACACTGAAGCTTTCTTT. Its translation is CATSTRVDTEAFF.